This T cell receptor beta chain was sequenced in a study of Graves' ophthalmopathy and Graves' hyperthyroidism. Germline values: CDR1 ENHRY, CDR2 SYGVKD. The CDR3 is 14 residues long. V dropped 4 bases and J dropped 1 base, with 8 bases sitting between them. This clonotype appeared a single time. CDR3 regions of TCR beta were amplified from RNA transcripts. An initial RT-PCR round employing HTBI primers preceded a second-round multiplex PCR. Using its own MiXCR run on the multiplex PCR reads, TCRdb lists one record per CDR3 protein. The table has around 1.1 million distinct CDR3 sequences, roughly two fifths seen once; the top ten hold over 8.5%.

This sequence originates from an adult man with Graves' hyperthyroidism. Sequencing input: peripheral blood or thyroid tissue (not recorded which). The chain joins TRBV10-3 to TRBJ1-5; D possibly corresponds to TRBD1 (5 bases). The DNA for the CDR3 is TGTGCCATCAGTGCTAGGGACAGCAATCAGCCCCAGCATTTT. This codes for CAISARDSNQPQHF.